These T cell receptor beta chains were read from a single sample in a study of identical twins. TCRdb fed the 5' RACE reads into MiXCR, producing one record per CDR3 protein. Of some 1,700,000 distinct CDR3 sequences listed, 32% are singletons. The sequenced sample consisted of cord blood. These TCRs come from a newborn girl in good health. The CDR3 runs from the conserved cysteine through the conserved F or W. Fields, in order: J gene, V gene, clone size, D gene, CDR3 protein, CDR3 DNA. The D gene is left open where the match is weak. Clone size is not always given. Where it is, it says once, few, many or a class for expanded clones.

J: TRBJ2-3
V: TRBV3-1
size: few
D: NA
CDR3: CASGQDSDTQYF
DNA: TGTGCCAGCGGCCAAGATTCGGATACGCAGTATTTT

J: TRBJ2-2
V: TRBV7-9
size: NA
D: NA
CDR3: CASSFVGVGELFF
DNA: TGTGCCAGCAGCTTTGTAGGGGTCGGGGAGCTGTTTTTT

J: TRBJ1-2
V: TRBV5-1
size: NA
D: NA
CDR3: CASSSFGGSYGYTF
DNA: TGCGCCAGCAGCTCCTTCGGGGGAAGCTATGGCTACACCTTC

J: TRBJ2-7
V: TRBV2
size: NA
D: NA
CDR3: CASIGFKRPYEQYF
DNA: TGTGCCAGCATCGGGTTCAAGCGGCCCTACGAGCAGTACTTC

J: TRBJ2-3
V: TRBV6-1
size: few
D: TRBD2
CDR3: CASTPRGTSGLRGDTQYF
DNA: TGTGCCAGCACTCCCCGCGGGACTAGCGGGCTCAGAGGGGATACGCAGTATTTT

J: TRBJ2-1
V: TRBV4-2
size: few
D: TRBD2
CDR3: CASSQVGRAGRINEQFF
DNA: TGTGCCAGCAGCCAAGTAGGTCGAGCGGGACGAATCAATGAGCAGTTCTTC

J: TRBJ2-7
V: TRBV12-3/TRBV12-4
size: few
D: TRBD1
CDR3: CASSLRRGPHKQYF
DNA: TGTGCCAGCAGTTTACGCAGGGGGCCCCATAAGCAGTACTTC

J: TRBJ2-5
V: TRBV28
size: few
D: NA
CDR3: CASSLLPASPNRYQETQYF
DNA: TGTGCCAGCAGTTTACTGCCCGCTAGCCCAAATCGATATCAAGAGACCCAGTACTTC

J: TRBJ2-5
V: TRBV28
size: NA
D: TRBD2
CDR3: CASSLFREVGSRETQYF
DNA: TGTGCCAGCAGTTTATTTCGGGAGGTAGGATCGAGGGAGACCCAGTACTTC

J: TRBJ1-5
V: TRBV20-1
size: few
D: TRBD1
CDR3: CSAFGTAYSNQPQHF
DNA: TGCAGTGCGTTCGGGACAGCCTATAGCAATCAGCCCCAGCATTTT

J: TRBJ1-4
V: TRBV12-3/TRBV12-4
size: few
D: TRBD1
CDR3: CASSSTGTGGEKLFF
DNA: TGTGCCAGCAGTTCGACCGGGACAGGGGGAGAAAAACTGTTTTTT

J: TRBJ2-1
V: TRBV12-3/TRBV12-4
size: NA
D: TRBD1
CDR3: CASSKGAIASGEQFF
DNA: TGTGCCAGCAGTAAGGGGGCAATTGCGTCAGGTGAGCAGTTCTTC

J: TRBJ2-7
V: TRBV3-1
size: NA
D: NA
CDR3: CASSARATSEQYF
DNA: TGTGCCAGCAGCGCAAGGGCGACTAGCGAGCAGTACTTC

J: TRBJ2-4
V: TRBV3-1
size: NA
D: TRBD2
CDR3: CASSQVTSGADRDAKNIQYF
DNA: TGTGCCAGCAGCCAAGTTACTAGCGGGGCTGATCGGGATGCCAAAAACATTCAGTACTTC

J: TRBJ1-5
V: TRBV20-1
size: once
D: TRBD1
CDR3: CSASSGTGGHQPQHF
DNA: TGCAGTGCAAGCTCCGGGACAGGGGGCCATCAGCCCCAGCATTTT

J: TRBJ2-2
V: TRBV24-1
size: NA
D: TRBD2
CDR3: CATSDQTSGRAGELFF
DNA: TGTGCCACCAGTGACCAGACTAGCGGGAGGGCCGGGGAGCTGTTTTTT

J: TRBJ2-3
V: TRBV3-1
size: NA
D: NA
CDR3: CASNRGRGTDTQYF
DNA: TGTGCCAGCAACCGGGGCCGGGGCACAGATACGCAGTATTTT

J: TRBJ2-5
V: TRBV24-1
size: few
D: NA
CDR3: CATSGGIQETQYF
DNA: TGTGCCACCAGCGGCGGCATCCAAGAGACCCAGTACTTC

J: TRBJ1-5
V: TRBV5-1
size: NA
D: NA
CDR3: CASSLGDTDQPQHF
DNA: TGCGCCAGCAGCTTGGGGGACACCGATCAGCCCCAGCATTTT

J: TRBJ2-5
V: TRBV20-1
size: few
D: TRBD2
CDR3: CSAVTLAGRQETQYF
DNA: TGCAGTGCTGTGACCTTAGCGGGGCGACAAGAGACCCAGTACTTC

J: TRBJ1-2
V: TRBV20-1
size: few
D: NA
CDR3: CSAKIGTAYGYTF
DNA: TGCAGTGCTAAAATAGGGACTGCCTATGGCTACACCTTC

J: TRBJ2-7
V: TRBV21-1
size: many
D: NA
CDR3: CASSKAVIREQYF
DNA: TGTGCCAGCAGCAAAGCGGTCATTCGCGAGCAGTACTTC

J: TRBJ1-2
V: TRBV3-1
size: few
D: NA
CDR3: CASSQVQGEDGYTF
DNA: TGTGCCAGCAGCCAAGTTCAGGGAGAGGATGGCTACACCTTC

J: TRBJ2-5
V: TRBV12-3/TRBV12-4
size: NA
D: TRBD1
CDR3: CASTSLRGLRRETQYF
DNA: TGTGCCAGCACCTCTCTTAGGGGGCTTAGGAGAGAGACCCAGTACTTC

J: TRBJ2-1
V: TRBV5-4
size: few
D: NA
CDR3: CASSFAVANEQFF
DNA: TGTGCCAGCAGCTTCGCCGTAGCCAATGAGCAGTTCTTC

J: TRBJ1-2
V: TRBV11-2
size: NA
D: NA
CDR3: CASSVRDKNYGYTF
DNA: TGTGCCAGCAGCGTCCGGGACAAAAACTATGGCTACACCTTC

J: TRBJ2-3
V: TRBV5-1
size: few
D: NA
CDR3: CASRPMFDTQYF
DNA: TGCGCCAGCAGGCCTATGTTCGATACGCAGTATTTT

J: TRBJ2-1
V: TRBV7-8
size: NA
D: TRBD2
CDR3: CASSLAAGGHNEQFF
DNA: TGTGCCAGCAGCTTAGCGGCGGGGGGTCACAATGAGCAGTTCTTC

J: TRBJ2-7
V: TRBV10-3
size: many
D: TRBD1
CDR3: CAISPGQGVYEQYF
DNA: TGTGCCATCAGTCCGGGACAGGGTGTCTACGAGCAGTACTTC

J: TRBJ2-7
V: TRBV7-2
size: NA
D: TRBD1
CDR3: CASSLVGQGIHEQYF
DNA: TGTGCCAGCAGCTTAGTGGGACAGGGGATCCACGAGCAGTACTTC

J: TRBJ2-3
V: TRBV27
size: few
D: NA
CDR3: CASRATGTDTQYF
DNA: TGTGCCAGCAGAGCGACCGGTACAGATACGCAGTATTTT

J: TRBJ2-3
V: TRBV28
size: NA
D: NA
CDR3: CASSLPGGKTDTQYF
DNA: TGTGCCAGCAGTTTGCCCGGGGGTAAGACAGATACGCAGTATTTT

J: TRBJ2-5
V: TRBV28
size: few
D: TRBD2
CDR3: CASSFGLGASGDMEQYF
DNA: TGTGCCAGCAGTTTTGGGTTAGGGGCTAGCGGGGATATGGAGCAGTACTTC

J: TRBJ1-4
V: TRBV7-8
size: NA
D: NA
CDR3: CASSLDRDVAEKLFF
DNA: TGTGCCAGCAGCTTAGACAGGGATGTTGCTGAAAAACTGTTTTTT

J: TRBJ2-3
V: TRBV4-1
size: NA
D: TRBD2
CDR3: CASSQDPGTSGRATDTQYF
DNA: TGCGCCAGCAGCCAAGATCCTGGGACTAGCGGGAGGGCCACAGATACGCAGTATTTT